This T cell receptor beta chain came from a study of T cell changes during pregnancy in multiple sclerosis. The data were produced by immunoSEQ multiplex PCR, yet TCRdb's version contains in-frame clones alone and is incomplete. The table lists about 68,000 clones, roughly 89% of them singletons. The V gene's germline CDR1 is SGHVS and CDR2 FQNEAQ. This CDR3 is 17 amino acids long. V shed 3 bases and J 2 bases; nucleotides not matched to a gene: 12. Sequenced here: peripheral blood, sampled in the second trimester of pregnancy. This TCR derives from a female donor with multiple sclerosis, enrolled in a pregnancy study. The rearrangement joins TRBV7-8 to TRBJ2-7, with 8 bases fitting TRBD1. CDR3 residues: CASSLRPQGAKAYEQYF. The CDR3 DNA follows: TGTGCCAGCAGCTTGCGCCCCCAGGGGGCTAAGGCCTACGAGCAGTACTTC.